The TCR beta chain described here comes from a study of shared clonotypes between healthy human individuals (dated by TCRdb to 2020 to 2022). With respect to the entire study: Two women and a few men aged 18 to 49 years were included in the cohort. Per donor, three plates each were used for CD4 naive and CD4 memory, two for CD8 naive, and one for CD8 memory. To estimate repertoire size and how much clonotype sharing occurs between individuals, the study deeply sequenced the blood TCR repertoires of about five healthy adults. Different laboratories and diverse techniques were used to prepare libraries and sequence TCR repertoires, to increase sequencing depth and limit assay-specific biases. Leukapheresis yielded between about 0.9 and 9 billion PBMCs per donor. Study-wide conclusions, independent of this receptor: Compared with non-shared clonotypes, clonotypes shared by all four sorted-subset donors had higher generation probabilities. Because the study included only a small number of donors, the genetic and exposure-history diversity represented was limited. Even with the large sequencing depth, rarefaction of the sorted-subset datasets indicated that sequencing was incomplete. Based on pairwise subsampling, the degree of clonotype sharing among donors was expected to be affected by sequencing depth. Only blood was sampled, and tissue TCR repertoires likely differ from those in blood. Larger estimated clonotype richness was generally found for naive subsets than for memory subsets. Sharing across a handful of donors was observed for around 4.8% of naive CD4, under 4% of naive CD8, 2% to 2.5% of memory CD4, and 0.4% of memory CD8 clonotypes.

From a lookup of the germline V gene, CDR1 and CDR2 are SGHDT and YYEEEE. The CDR3 sequence holds 15 residues, the cysteine and phenylalanine included. The retained sequence is limited to the CDR3, 45 bases, with the frame set at the first base. Trimming takes 4 bases off V and 3 bases off J; junction bases not matched to a gene: 8. Healthy HIV-negative adults with no recently reported acute infections or vaccinations were included as donors. Only Caucasian adults living in Nashville, Tennessee, USA were represented among the donors. CD4+ T cells were enriched by magnetic negative selection, after which naive cells were positively selected on CD45RA and the negative fraction was taken as the memory subset. Blood was obtained by leukapheresis, after which PBMCs were separated by Ficoll-Histopaque density gradient centrifugation and cryopreserved in liquid nitrogen vapor phase. Analytical flow cytometry was used to check the purity and quantity of each magnetically sorted T cell population. Each sorted fraction had its genomic DNA isolated and then quantified by UV absorbance on a Nanodrop 2000c.

A word on this clone: No cognate antigen has been identified for it. Base qualities are not recorded, but no much larger clone differs from it by a single base.

TCR CDR3 regions were amplified from genomic DNA by multiplex PCR using the deep immunoSEQ assay. For each cell subset, the extracted genomic DNA was distributed evenly across all wells of several immunoSEQ 96-well plates, and each plate served as one replicate. For sorted subsets, about 200 ng genomic DNA, equal to 25,000 to 35,000 T cell genomes, was loaded into each replicate PCR. The purified libraries were quantified using a Qubit 3.0 fluorometer, sized with a Bioanalyzer 2100, and then quantified again using the KAPA Library Quantification kit. Each immunoSEQ 96-well plate was sequenced on its own single-read 150-cycle Illumina NextSeq 550 flow cell. On the authors' methods: Because only junctional sequences without quality scores were contained in the immunoSEQ output, filtering matching that applied to full-length reads could not be performed. To assign V/J genes and CDR3, sequences were annotated against IMGT germline references using PyIR, a Python wrapper for IgBLAST v1.9. Reads were filtered out if the reads had weak V/J assignments (E-value above 1e-6), no CDR3, stop codons, out-of-frame junctions, or ambiguous translated residues. V3J clonotypes were defined as sequences sharing the same inferred V gene, J gene, and CDR3 amino acid sequence. To compute the percentage overlap between repertoires, the number of shared unique clonotypes was divided by the size of the smaller repertoire. Three approaches were used to assess repertoire richness: RTK rarefaction, the Chao1 estimator, and Recon v2.1 estimates of unobserved clonotypes. Generation probabilities were computed with OLGA for all TCRbeta clonotypes obtained by the gDNA method from a handful of donors. Not all clones reach the TCRdb copy of this immuneACCESS table, which keeps in-frame sequences only. Checked studies attribute under half of the gap to unresolved V genes and leave the rest unexplained. V, J and clone size reflect that table, while D and trimming were determined from the DNA. Across this sample there are 2 million to 2.5 million clones, with approximately 94% seen only once. The ten largest clones take up roughly 0.13% of the sample.

The sequenced sample was naive CD4+ T cells sorted from blood. Taken with the paper, the label for cell subset or site translates to: CD45RA+ positively selected. This clonotype was obtained from a man between 18 and 35 years old in good health. Recombination joined TRBV5-6 with TRBJ1-2, with 8 middle bases fitting TRBD1. CDR3 protein: CASSGGQVLYYGYTF. The bases read TGTGCCAGCAGCGGGGGACAGGTCCTTTACTATGGCTACACCTTC.